This record looks at one TCR beta chain sequence and its context. The antigen is unknown. This sample was taken from a study of OX40 agonist ivuxolimab in advanced cancers. Findings and caveats of the study: Averaged across samples, CD8+ T cells carried more expanded clones than CD4+ did.

Assay: immunoSEQ multiplex PCR; the TCRdb copy retains only in-frame clones and omits some. Found here are about 73,000 clones, approximately 89% of them singletons; the top ten hold approximately 0.63%. The CDR3 is 17 amino acids. V was clipped by 0 bases and J by 2 bases, with 14 bases between them. In germline, CDR1 is LNHNV, CDR2 YYDKDF (reference sequence). J is TRBJ2-1 and V is TRBV15; D not resolved. The sequence was collected from an adult with an advanced solid tumor such as melanoma, head and neck, liver or kidney cancer. The source material was CD4+ or CD8+ T cells sorted from blood, sampled in a trial of the OX40 agonist ivuxolimab. CDR3 amino acids: CATSRDLGGHTYNEQFF. The CDR3 DNA is TGTGCCACCAGCAGAGATTTAGGCGGCCACACCTACAATGAGCAGTTCTTC.